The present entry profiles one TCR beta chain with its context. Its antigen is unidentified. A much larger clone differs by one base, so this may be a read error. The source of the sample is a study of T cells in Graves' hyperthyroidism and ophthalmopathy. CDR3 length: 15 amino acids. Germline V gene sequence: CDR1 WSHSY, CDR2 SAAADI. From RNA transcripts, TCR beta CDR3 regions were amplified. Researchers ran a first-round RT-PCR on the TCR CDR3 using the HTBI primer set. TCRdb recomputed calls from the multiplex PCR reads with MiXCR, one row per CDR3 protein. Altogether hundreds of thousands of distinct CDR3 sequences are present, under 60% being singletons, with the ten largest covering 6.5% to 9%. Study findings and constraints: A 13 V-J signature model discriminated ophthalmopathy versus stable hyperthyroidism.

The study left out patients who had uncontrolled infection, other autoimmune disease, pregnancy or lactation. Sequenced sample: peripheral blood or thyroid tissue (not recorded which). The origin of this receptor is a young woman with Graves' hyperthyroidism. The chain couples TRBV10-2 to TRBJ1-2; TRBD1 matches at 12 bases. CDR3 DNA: TGCGCCAGCAGTGTCTCGGGACAGGGGGCTCTTGGCTGCACCTTC. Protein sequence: CASSVSGQGALGCTF.